These 19 T cell receptor beta chains share one sample of origin, sequenced in a study of blood T cells in healthy people across ages. Alongside a J-beta primer mix, a sample-barcoded 5' primer served in a second PCR lasting roughly 7 to 12 cycles. Each CDR3 protein is one row after TCRdb ran MiXCR on the 5' RACE reads. The sample contains about 1.5 million distinct CDR3 sequences, approximately 43% of which appear only once. The sequencing input was blood. These receptors were taken from a woman aged 18-29 years in good health.

The chain links TRBV6-6 to TRBJ2-3; D is unresolved. Germline V lookup: CDR1 MNHNY, CDR2 SVGAGI (reference sequence). The CDR3 is made up of 17 amino acids. V was cut by 0 bases and J by 1 base, with 14 bases left in between. CDR3 sequence: CASSYSVGPLGTDTQYF. CDR3 nucleotide sequence: TGTGCCAGCAGTTACTCGGTTGGACCTCTTGGCACAGATACGCAGTATTTT.

Here the CDR3 reads CASGLAVMGLRGETQYF. CDR3 nucleotides: TGTGCTAGTGGTTTGGCGGTAATGGGACTACGAGGGGAGACCCAGTACTTC. This chain uses TRBV12-5 with TRBJ2-7; 7 nucleotides align to TRBD2. The DNA end is more similar to TRBJ2-5, so the J call may be wrong. The CDR3 sequence is 17 residues long. Germline CDR1 LGHNT, CDR2 FRNRAP.

The chain combines TRBV5-1 with TRBJ1-1; possibly TRBD1 for D (6 bases). CDR1 and CDR2 from the germline V gene are SGHRS and YFSETQ. The length of the CDR3 is 15 residues. With 3 bases removed from V and 1 base from J, the gap between germline ends came to 13 bases. Written as DNA, the CDR3 is TGCGCCAGCAGCTCCGGACAGCCGACGAACACTGAAGCTTTCTTT. Protein sequence: CASSSGQPTNTEAFF.

This chain links TRBV27 with TRBJ2-5; the D call may be TRBD1 or TRBD2 (5 bases each). V shed 6 bases and J shed 2 bases, with 13 bases lying between them. Germline V gene data show CDR1 as MNHEY and CDR2 as SMNVEV (reference sequence). There are 14 residues in the CDR3. CDR3 loop: CASREWGSQETQYF. CDR3 in DNA: TGTGCCAGCAGGGAATGGGGGTCTCAAGAGACCCAGTACTTC.

The chain joins TRBV25-1 to TRBJ2-1; 12 bases are a match to TRBD1. V lost 3 bases and J lost 6; bases outside the gene matches: 9. This CDR3 contains 17 residues. Germline CDR1 reads MGHDK; CDR2 reads SYGVNS. The CDR3 sequence: CASSDLAGTGGFNEQFF. The CDR3 DNA is TGTGCCAGCAGTGACCTCGCCGGGACAGGGGGCTTCAATGAGCAGTTCTTC.

In nucleotides, the CDR3 is TGTGCTAGTGGTTTCCGGGGGACCGAAAAACTGTTTTTT. Translating it yields CASGFRGTEKLFF. The rearrangement uses TRBV12-5 and TRBJ1-4; tentatively, D is TRBD1 (5 bases). Trimming stripped 3 bases from V and 8 bases from J, with 10 bases between. The CDR3 length is 13 residues. Germline-derived CDR1 and CDR2 are LGHNT and FRNRAP.

V is TRBV5-1 and J is TRBJ2-1, with D perhaps TRBD2 (6 bases). Germline loops: CDR1 SGHRS, CDR2 YFSETQ. The CDR3 runs to 13 residues. Trimming pared 0 bases from V and 8 bases from J, leaving 9 bases between. In DNA form, the CDR3 reads TGCGCCAGCAGCTTGGCCGGGAGCTATGAGCAGTTCTTC. It yields the protein CASSLAGSYEQFF.

Remarks on this clonotype: One base away lies a much larger clone, so this may be a sequencing read error. V and J are TRBV7-2 and TRBJ1-1; unclear D gene. With 7 bases removed from V and 2 bases from J, the gap between germline ends came to 8 bases. There are 12 residues in the CDR3. The germline gives CDR1 SGHTA, CDR2 FQGNSA. CDR3 DNA: TGTGCCAGCATCTTTGCCAACACTGAAGCTTTCTTT. It specifies CASIFANTEAFF.

CDR3 bases: TGTGCCAGCAGTTACGTCGGGGGACATGTGGGAGATGAGCAGTTCTTC. Its protein product is CASSYVGGHVGDEQFF. The rearrangement links TRBV6-2 or TRBV6-3 to TRBJ2-1; perhaps D is TRBD1 or TRBD2 (6 bases each). The V end was cut by 2 bases, the J end by 8 bases, with 19 bases between. Germline assignment: CDR1 MNHEY and CDR2 SVGEGT. The CDR3 is 16 amino acids.

This clonotype was detected only a few times. The V call is TRBV28, the J call TRBJ2-4; D call uncertain. This CDR3 comprises 13 residues. Trimming left V 10 bases short and J 1 base short, with 11 bases between. In germline, CDR1 is MDHEN, CDR2 SYDVKM. CDR3 sequence: CATQRFAKNIQYF. The CDR3, as DNA: TGTGCCACCCAACGTTTTGCCAAAAACATTCAGTACTTC.

The chain combines TRBV29-1 with TRBJ1-3; D is unresolved. V lost 3 bases and J lost 5, with 8 bases in between. Germline CDR1 reads SQVTM; CDR2 reads ANQGSEA. The CDR3 spans 12 residues. CDR3 sequence reads: CSVDSGRNTIYF. The CDR3 DNA sequence: TGCAGCGTTGATTCCGGACGAAACACCATATATTTT.

The J gene is TRBJ1-2, the V gene TRBV3-1; D gene unclear. Trimming cost V 6 bases and J 3 bases, with 26 bases left between them. This CDR3 has 18 amino acids. Per the germline V gene, CDR1 is LGHDT and CDR2 is YNNKEL (reference sequence). CDR3 nucleotides: TGTGCCAGCAGTTCAACGCTCGGGGAGACCGTACGGCACTATGGCTACACCTTC. Amino acids: CASSSTLGETVRHYGYTF.

The chain's CDR3 is CASSYKSASGVVNNTQYF. DNA for the CDR3: TGTGCCAGCAGTTACAAAAGTGCTAGCGGGGTAGTCAATAATACGCAGTATTTT. V is TRBV6-5 and J is TRBJ2-3, with TRBD2 matching 9 bases. Germline assignment: CDR1 MNHEY and CDR2 SVGAGI. The CDR3 has 18 residues. V dropped 2 bases and J dropped 7; count of bases not matched to a gene: 16.

The rearrangement uses TRBV28 and TRBJ2-5; D perhaps matches TRBD2 (7 bases). V shed 3 bases and J shed 3 bases, with 11 bases lying between them. In germline, CDR1 is MDHEN, CDR2 SYDVKM. This CDR3 has 14 amino acids. The CDR3 DNA reads as TGTGCCAGCAGTTTCGGGGGGCTGGAAGAGACCCAGTACTTC. It specifies CASSFGGLEETQYF.

The V gene is TRBV30, the J gene TRBJ1-1; D may be TRBD1 (5 bases). Germline CDR1 and CDR2: GTSNPN and SVGIG (reference sequence). The V end lost 1 base, the J end lost 8 bases, and 14 bases lay between the germline ends. CDR3 length: 13 amino acids. In DNA form, the CDR3 reads TGTGCCTGGAGTGGGGGCTTCGGTGAAGAAGCTTTCTTT. As protein: CAWSGGFGEEAFF.

The rearrangement links TRBV9 to TRBJ2-3, with D unclear. Germline-derived CDR1 and CDR2 are SGDLS and YYNGEE. V was pared by 1 base and J by 3 bases, with 15 bases between. This CDR3 has 16 amino acids. The CDR3 nucleotides are TGTGCCAGCAGCGTAACCCAGAGTTTGAGGACAGATACGCAGTATTTT. The encoded protein is CASSVTQSLRTDTQYF.

The genes are TRBV5-1 and TRBJ2-1; possibly TRBD2 for D (6 bases). The germline V and J ends were trimmed by 0 bases and 3 bases, with 13 bases remaining between them. The CDR3 is 16 amino acids. Germline CDR1 SGHRS, CDR2 YFSETQ. The chain's CDR3 is CASSLEVADLYNEQFF. In DNA form, the CDR3 reads TGCGCCAGCAGCTTGGAAGTAGCGGACCTCTACAATGAGCAGTTCTTC.

This clonotype has only a few counts. The chain recombines TRBV29-1 with TRBJ2-3, with a possible D match to TRBD2 (6 bases). Germline values: CDR1 SQVTM, CDR2 ANQGSEA. The CDR3 is made up of 13 amino acids. As DNA, the CDR3 is TGCAGTGGGGAGGTCAGAGCCACAGATACGCAGTATTTT. Translation: CSGEVRATDTQYF.

This clonotype was seen a single time. Germline is not matched at one junction end, which may reflect a read error. The V gene is TRBV20-1, the J gene TRBJ1-3; 8 positions match TRBD1. The CDR3 has 15 residues. Germline values: CDR1 DFQATT, CDR2 SNEGSKA (reference sequence). CDR3 region: CSAKPGQASGNTIYF. The DNA for the CDR3 is TGCAGTGCTAAACCGGGACAGGCCTCTGGAAACACTATATATTTT.